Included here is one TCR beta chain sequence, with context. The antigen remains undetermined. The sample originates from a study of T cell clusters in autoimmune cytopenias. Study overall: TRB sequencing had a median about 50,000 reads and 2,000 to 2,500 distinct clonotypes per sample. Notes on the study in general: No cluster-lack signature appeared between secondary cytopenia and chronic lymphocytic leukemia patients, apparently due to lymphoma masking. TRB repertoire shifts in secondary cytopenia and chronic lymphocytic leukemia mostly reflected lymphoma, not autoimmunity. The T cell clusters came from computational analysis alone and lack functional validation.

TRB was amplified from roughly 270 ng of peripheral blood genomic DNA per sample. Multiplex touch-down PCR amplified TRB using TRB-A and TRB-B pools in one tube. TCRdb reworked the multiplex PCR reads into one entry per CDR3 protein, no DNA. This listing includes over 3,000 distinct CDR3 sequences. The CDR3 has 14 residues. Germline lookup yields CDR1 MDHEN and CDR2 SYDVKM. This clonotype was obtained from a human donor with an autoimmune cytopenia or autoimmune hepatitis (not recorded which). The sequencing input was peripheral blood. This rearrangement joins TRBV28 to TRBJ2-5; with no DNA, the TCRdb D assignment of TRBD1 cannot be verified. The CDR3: CASRGQGWKETQYF.